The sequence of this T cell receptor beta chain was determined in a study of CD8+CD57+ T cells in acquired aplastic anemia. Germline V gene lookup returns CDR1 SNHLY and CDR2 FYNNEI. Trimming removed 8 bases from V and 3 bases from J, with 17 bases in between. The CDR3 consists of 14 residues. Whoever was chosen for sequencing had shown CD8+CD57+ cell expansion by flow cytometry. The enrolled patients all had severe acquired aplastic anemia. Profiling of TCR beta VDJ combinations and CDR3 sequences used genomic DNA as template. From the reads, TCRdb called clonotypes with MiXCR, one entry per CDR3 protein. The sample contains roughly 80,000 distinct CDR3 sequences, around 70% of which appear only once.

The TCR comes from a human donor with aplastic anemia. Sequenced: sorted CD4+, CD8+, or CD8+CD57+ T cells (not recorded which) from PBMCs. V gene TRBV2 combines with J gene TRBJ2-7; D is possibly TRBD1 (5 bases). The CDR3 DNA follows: TGTGCCAGCGGCCAGGGCCCGTGGAGCTACGAGCAGTACTTC. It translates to CASGQGPWSYEQYF.